What follows are 5 T cell receptor beta chains derived from one specimen sequenced in a study of cytomegalovirus exposure and HLA in healthy donors. 13 Jbeta primers and 60 Vbeta primers were used for the PCR. TCRdb's copy holds only in-frame clones and misses some; the assay was immunoSEQ multiplex PCR. The sample has approximately 61,000 clones, more than 60% seen once. What was sequenced was PBMCs. These receptors all come from a man aged 45 to 65 in good health and CMV-seropositive.

The chain recombines TRBV5-4 with TRBJ1-2; 9 bases are a match to TRBD1. Germline values: CDR1 SGHNT, CDR2 YYREEE (reference sequence). J lost 3 bases, V lost 4 bases, and 13 bases had no gene match. This CDR3 contains 17 residues. In nucleotides, the CDR3 is TGTGCCAGCAGCGGTGAGGTCGACAGGGGGTTCGACTATGGCTACACCTTC. Translated, it gives CASSGEVDRGFDYGYTF.

The chain has TRBV4-3 and TRBJ2-5; D ambiguous. Trimming left V 0 bases short and J 2 bases short, with 13 bases between. The V gene's germline CDR1 is LGHNA and CDR2 YSLEER. CDR3 length: 16 amino acids. The CDR3 reads CASSQEIGTDQETQYF. As DNA, the CDR3 is TGCGCCAGCAGCCAAGAGATCGGTACAGATCAAGAGACCCAGTACTTC.

This clone has just one count. This sequence joins TRBV5-1 and TRBJ2-1, with a tentative D call TRBD1 (5 bases). The V gene lost 4 bases and the J gene lost 2 bases, with 10 bases spanning the gap. Looked up from germline, CDR1 is SGHRS and CDR2 is YFSETQ. The CDR3 loop spans 14 amino acids. CDR3 bases: TGCGCCAGCAGCCAAGGGGTCACCTACAATGAGCAGTTCTTC. Translated: CASSQGVTYNEQFF. The whole variable domain, remainder taken from reference TRBV5-1 and TRBJ2-1, is KAGVTQTPRYLIKTRGQQVTLSCSPISGHRSVSWYQQTPGQGLQFLFEYFSETQRNKGNFPGRFSGRQFSNSRSEMNVSTLELGDSALYLCASSQGVTYNEQFFGPGTRLTVL.

V and J are TRBV7-9 and TRBJ1-1; TRBD1 is a possible D gene (6 bases). The V gene lost 4 bases and the J gene lost 1 base, with 13 bases spanning the gap. CDR1 is SEHNR and CDR2 is FQNEAQ in the germline V gene (reference sequence). This CDR3 is built from 15 residues. In nucleotides, the CDR3 is TGTGCCAGCAGCTCTTGGGACAACCGGAACACTGAAGCTTTCTTT. It is translated as CASSSWDNRNTEAFF.

The gene calls are TRBV5-1 and TRBJ2-1; 11 bases align to TRBD2. Trimming removed 5 bases from V and 0 bases from J; junction bases left unmatched: 7. CDR3 length: 17 residues. Per germline, CDR1 SGHRS and CDR2 YFSETQ. CDR3 nucleotides: TGCGCCAGCAGTTTACCGGGACTAGCGGTCTCCTACAATGAGCAGTTCTTC. Translating gives CASSLPGLAVSYNEQFF.